A single sample is the source of the 28 T cell receptor beta chains below, sequenced in a study of T cells after yellow fever vaccination. TCRdb re-analysed the 5' RACE reads in MiXCR, keeping a single row per CDR3 protein. This table holds fewer than 400,000 distinct CDR3 sequences, roughly a tenth found once. The sequencing used CD4+ T cells sorted from PBMCs, collected 45 days after the yellow fever booster vaccination. The source of these receptors is a man in his late teens or twenties who received the YFV17D yellow fever vaccine.

Only a few counts were recorded for this clonotype. This chain uses TRBV14 with TRBJ2-5, with D possibly TRBD1 on 5 matching bases. Germline V gives CDR1 SGHDN, CDR2 FVKESK. V lost 7 bases and J lost 5, with 11 bases in between. The CDR3 sequence is 12 residues long. CDR3 protein: CASNQDTETQYF. The CDR3, as DNA: TGTGCCAGCAACCAGGACACGGAGACCCAGTACTTC.

The table lists this clonotype with a few counts. The gene calls are TRBV12-3 or TRBV12-4 and TRBJ2-1; 7 bases align to TRBD2. V gave up 8 bases and J gave up 3 bases; unmatched junction bases: 10. The CDR3 has 15 amino acids. The CDR3 bases are TGTGCCAGCGGACTAGGCCAGCGGGGCTACAATGAGCAGTTCTTC. This gives the protein CASGLGQRGYNEQFF.

Only a few counts were recorded for this clonotype. The chain is built from TRBV27 and TRBJ2-7, with 9 positions matching TRBD1. CDR1 and CDR2 from the germline V gene are MNHEY and SMNVEV (reference sequence). V was clipped by 5 bases and J by 7 bases; unmatched bases: 12. This CDR3 is 15 amino acids long. The DNA of the CDR3 is TGTGCCAGCAGTCCCCCCGGAGGGACAGGGCGGGAGCAGTACTTC. Protein sequence: CASSPPGGTGREQYF.

This clonotype has only a few counts. J is TRBJ2-7 and V is TRBV20-1; D is perhaps TRBD2 (6 bases). This CDR3 has 14 residues. Trimming removed 2 bases from V and 3 bases from J, with 14 bases in between. Per germline, CDR1 DFQATT and CDR2 SNEGSKA (reference sequence). DNA of the CDR3: TGCAGTGCTAGACCCCGGGGGACCCACTACGAGCAGTACTTC. This encodes CSARPRGTHYEQYF.

The chain employs TRBV19 and TRBJ1-1, with TRBD1 matching over 7 bases. The germline V gene has CDR1 LNHDA and CDR2 SQIVND (reference sequence). V shed 6 bases and J 7 bases; nucleotides not matched to a gene: 14. CDR3 size: 15 residues. The CDR3 sequence is CASRPGQDFVNEAFF. CDR3 DNA sequence: TGTGCCAGTAGGCCCGGACAGGACTTCGTGAATGAAGCTTTCTTT.

This clonotype appeared a few times. The genes are TRBV2 and TRBJ2-1; 8 positions agree with TRBD2. Germline V gene sequence: CDR1 SNHLY, CDR2 FYNNEI. Trimming at V came to 6 bases and at J to 5 bases, leaving 3 bases not matched to a gene. This CDR3 is 13 amino acids long. The CDR3 DNA reads TGTGCCAGCAGGGTCGGGAGGGACAATGAGCAGTTCTTC. Translation: CASRVGRDNEQFF.

This clonotype was observed a handful of times. This sequence joins TRBV20-1 and TRBJ1-2; 7 bases agree with TRBD1. J was trimmed by 8 bases and V by 4 bases; bases with no gene match: 10. Germline V gene lookup returns CDR1 DFQATT and CDR2 SNEGSKA (reference sequence). The CDR3 is 13 residues long. The CDR3 here is CSAILDRAWGYTF. Here the CDR3 DNA reads TGCAGTGCTATACTAGACAGGGCCTGGGGCTACACCTTC.

This clonotype was seen more than once but under ten times. The chain links TRBV18 to TRBJ2-2; 7 bases are shared with TRBD1. The CDR3 has 15 residues. The junction had 7 bases not matched to a gene; V was cut back by 5 bases and J by 4 bases. Looked up from germline, CDR1 is KGHSH and CDR2 is LQKENI. CDR3 in DNA: TGTGCCAGCTCAGCCAGGACAGGACTCACCGGGGAGCTGTTTTTT. Its protein product is CASSARTGLTGELFF.

This clonotype showed up just a few times. V usage is TRBV5-1 and J usage is TRBJ1-4; D remains unclear. Germline V CDR1 and CDR2: SGHRS, YFSETQ. The CDR3 has 15 residues. V lost 1 base and J lost 6, with 13 bases in between. In nucleotides, the CDR3 is TGCGCCAGCAGCTTGAGCCCGGGAAGAGATGAAAAACTGTTTTTT. Its protein product is CASSLSPGRDEKLFF.

This clonotype has a handful of counts. This chain connects TRBV18 to TRBJ1-1; no definite D call. The CDR3 has 16 residues. The V gene lost 1 base and the J gene lost 3 bases, with 15 bases spanning the gap. Germline loops: CDR1 KGHSH, CDR2 LQKENI. This chain's CDR3 is CASSPQPPYKDTEAFF. CDR3 DNA sequence: TGTGCCAGCTCACCACAACCCCCCTATAAGGACACTGAAGCTTTCTTT. The full variable domain, with the rest looked up from reference TRBV18 and TRBJ1-1, is NAGVMQNPRHLVRRRGQEARLRCSPMKGHSHVYWYRQLPEEGLKFMVYLQKENIIDESGMPKERFSAEFPKEGPSILRIQQVVRGDSAAYFCASSPQPPYKDTEAFFGQGTRLTVV.

The chain recombines TRBV12-5 with TRBJ1-6; D might be TRBD1 (5 bases). The CDR3 length is 14 residues. The ends were cut back, 1 base at V and 10 bases at J, with 11 bases in the middle. CDR1 and CDR2 from the germline V gene are LGHNT and FRNRAP. In DNA, the CDR3 is TGTGCTAGTGGTTTGGGGGACCTCTGGTCACCCCTCCACTTT. Amino acid sequence: CASGLGDLWSPLHF. The whole variable domain, remainder taken from reference TRBV12-5 and TRBJ1-6, is DARVTQTPRHKVTEMGQEVTMRCQPILGHNTVFWYRQTMMQGLELLAYFRNRAPLDDSGMPKDRFSAEMPDATLATLKIQPSEPRDSAVYFCASGLGDLWSPLHFGNGTRLTVT.

This clonotype occurred a few times. The chain joins TRBV14 to TRBJ1-5, with D unresolved. CDR1 is SGHDN, CDR2 FVKESK, per germline. Trimming removed 0 bases from V and 10 bases from J, with 7 bases in between. This CDR3 is 12 amino acids long. The CDR3 DNA follows: TGTGCCAGCAGCCAAGATAGGGCTCCCCAGCATTTT. It specifies CASSQDRAPQHF.

J is TRBJ2-5 and V is TRBV4-1, with D possibly matching TRBD2 (5 bases). This CDR3 comprises 16 residues. Trimming left V 0 bases short and J 2 bases short, with 13 bases between. Germline loops: CDR1 MGHRA, CDR2 YSYEKL. As DNA, the CDR3 is TGCGCCAGCAGCCAAGAAGGGAGACTTGGGCAAGAGACCCAGTACTTC. It encodes CASSQEGRLGQETQYF.

The chain links TRBV10-1 to TRBJ1-1, with unresolved D. The CDR3 has 12 amino acids. The germline V gene encodes CDR1 WNHNN and CDR2 SYGVQD (reference sequence). Trimming pared 1 base from V and 6 bases from J, leaving 6 bases between. The CDR3 spells CASSEFWAEAFF. In DNA form, the CDR3 reads TGCGCCAGCAGTGAGTTCTGGGCTGAAGCTTTCTTT.

The chain uses TRBV24-1 and TRBJ1-6; D is perhaps TRBD1 (6 bases). The CDR3 sequence is 13 residues long. Trimming removed 3 bases at V and 14 bases at J, with 13 bases between. Germline V lookup: CDR1 KGHDR, CDR2 SFDVKD. This chain's CDR3 is CATSDVTGSSLHF. The CDR3 region has the DNA TGTGCCACCAGTGATGTAACAGGGAGCTCCCTCCACTTT.

This clonotype has more than one count but fewer than ten. The genes are TRBV28 and TRBJ1-5; D gene uncertain. Germline values: CDR1 MDHEN, CDR2 SYDVKM. The CDR3 consists of 13 residues. Trimming took off 1 base at V and 7 bases at J, with 8 bases between the two ends. The CDR3 sequence: CASSLFYPQPQHF. In DNA, the CDR3 is TGTGCCAGCAGTTTATTTTATCCCCAGCCCCAGCATTTT.

The chain combines TRBV6-6 with TRBJ1-2; D is possibly TRBD1 (5 bases). There are 15 residues in the CDR3. Trimming stripped 2 bases from V and 3 bases from J, with 13 bases between. The germline V gene encodes CDR1 MNHNY and CDR2 SVGAGI (reference sequence). The CDR3 protein is CASSYPAGRDYGYTF. CDR3 bases: TGTGCCAGCAGTTACCCAGCAGGGCGGGACTATGGCTACACCTTC.

The chain combines TRBV7-8 with TRBJ1-1; TRBD1 matches 10 bases. From germline, CDR1 is SGHVS and CDR2 FQNEAQ. Trimming removed 1 base from V and 5 bases from J; junction bases left unmatched: 13. The CDR3 covers 18 residues. The CDR3 bases are TGTGCCAGCAGCTTAGATAGGGACAGGGGCGTTTTGTATACTGAAGCTTTCTTT. This codes for CASSLDRDRGVLYTEAFF.

This chain uses TRBV6-2 or TRBV6-3 with TRBJ2-6; no clear D gene. The CDR3 consists of 10 residues. Per germline, CDR1 MNHEY and CDR2 SVGEGT. As DNA, the CDR3 is TGTGCAGGAGGGGCCAACGTCCTGACTTTC. Amino acid sequence: CAGGANVLTF.

In this sample, this clonotype turned up a few times. V gene TRBV28 combines with J gene TRBJ1-5, with 7 positions matching TRBD1. Germline CDR1 MDHEN, CDR2 SYDVKM. The CDR3 has 14 amino acids. V dropped 10 bases and J dropped 9; count of bases not matched to a gene: 15. For the CDR3, the DNA is TGTGCCATCATCACAGGGGCAGCCGGAGGGCCCCAGCATTTT. This translates into CAIITGAAGGPQHF.

This chain links TRBV7-2 with TRBJ2-5, with D perhaps TRBD2 (6 bases). Germline lookup yields CDR1 SGHTA and CDR2 FQGNSA. This CDR3 spans 15 amino acids. The V gene lost 5 bases and the J gene lost 8 bases, with 21 bases spanning the gap. CDR3 nucleotide sequence: TGTGCCAGCAGCCTATTACTAGCTACCACAGGAACCCAGTACTTC. It encodes CASSLLLATTGTQYF.

This clonotype has a handful of counts. The V and J genes are TRBV21-1 and TRBJ2-7; the DNA was not used to check the table's D call, TRBD1. TRBV21-1 is an annotated pseudogene. The CDR3 runs 13 residues. In DNA form, the CDR3 reads TGTGCCAGCAGCACCCGAGACGAAGGAACGCAGTACGTC. It is translated as CASSTRDEGTQYV.

The J gene is TRBJ1-2, the V gene TRBV4-3; the match to TRBD1 covers 8 bases. This CDR3 spans 14 amino acids. The V gene end was trimmed by 1 base and the J gene end by 6 bases; junction bases not matched to a gene: 4. Germline V gene lookup returns CDR1 LGHNA and CDR2 YSLEER. This CDR3 is CASSQVAGGDGYTF. The CDR3 DNA reads TGCGCCAGCAGCCAAGTCGCAGGGGGCGATGGCTACACCTTC.

On this clonotype itself: Compared with germline, one end of the junction differs, possibly owing to a read error. The chain uses TRBV6-6 and TRBJ1-5; D not resolved. Germline assignment: CDR1 MNHNY and CDR2 SVGAGI (reference sequence). CDR3 size: 13 residues. The DNA for the CDR3 is TGTGCCAGCAGTTCCTCTGCACAGCCGAGCCCGAATTTT. Amino acid sequence: CASSSSAQPSPNF.

Only a few counts were recorded for this clonotype. The J gene is TRBJ2-7, the V gene TRBV12-3 or TRBV12-4, with 7 positions matching TRBD1. V lost 6 bases, J lost 3 bases, and 5 bases stayed unmatched. The CDR3 extends over 13 amino acids. CDR3 amino acids: CASSRRDSYEQYF. The CDR3 DNA reads TGTGCCAGCAGCCGCCGGGACAGCTACGAGCAGTACTTC.

The V and J genes are TRBV20-1 and TRBJ2-3; TRBD1 aligns across 8 bases. The CDR3 extends over 15 amino acids. Germline values: CDR1 DFQATT, CDR2 SNEGSKA (reference sequence). After removal of 6 bases from V and 3 bases from J, the junction contained 11 bases not matched to a gene. The chain's CDR3 is CSAEGLGQGTDTQYF. The CDR3 region has the DNA TGCAGTGCAGAGGGGCTTGGACAGGGTACAGATACGCAGTATTTT.

This clonotype was detected ten times or more. The CDR3, as DNA: TGTGCCAGCAGCTTCGGGAGGGACAATGAGCAGTTCTTC. Translation gives CASSFGRDNEQFF. The chain combines TRBV7-2 with TRBJ2-1; 8 nucleotides match TRBD2. Germline trimming cut 3 bases from V and 5 bases from J; bases unmatched to any gene: 0. Germline V CDR1 and CDR2: SGHTA, FQGNSA. The CDR3 is made up of 13 amino acids.

The sample holds many counts of this clonotype. The chain links TRBV11-2 to TRBJ2-7, with no clear D. Germline loops: CDR1 SGHAT, CDR2 FQNNGV. CDR3 length: 14 amino acids. V lost 0 bases and J 6 bases, leaving 12 bases between the germline ends. The CDR3 DNA follows: TGTGCCAGCAGCTTAGATAGGTTATCGCCCGAGCAGTACTTC. Encoded protein: CASSLDRLSPEQYF.